Below, one T cell receptor beta chain is given with its context. This entry is derived from a study of blood T cell repertoires in COVID-19. Overall study context: Collection of acute and convalescent COVID-19 samples took place in the United States, Italy and Spain. From T cells, B-cell-depleted T cells, or PBMCs came the material, which was cDNA or gDNA.

This table comes from immunoSEQ multiplex PCR, and its TCRdb copy is limited to in-frame clones, with some not included. The repertoire holds 200,000 to 300,000 clones, with roughly 86% as singletons. The source is a man between 50 and 59 years old with acute or convalescent COVID-19. The sequenced sample consisted of peripheral blood.

CDR3 in DNA: TGTGCCAGCAGTGTAGTAGCGGGGGGGAAGTACAATGAGCAGTTCTTC. Translation gives CASSVVAGGKYNEQFF. The chain joins TRBV6-1 to TRBJ2-1; 11 bases match TRBD2. CDR1 is MNHNS, CDR2 SASEGT, per germline. This CDR3 is 16 amino acids long. After removal of 4 bases from V and 4 bases from J, the junction contained 6 bases not matched to a gene.